This entry describes one T cell receptor (beta chain). CDR1 and CDR2 (germline): LNHDA, SQIVND (reference sequence). V lost 9 bases, J lost 0 bases, and 11 bases lay in between. The CDR3 consists of 14 residues. Time point noted: pretreatment peripheral blood. The sample originates from a study of PD-L1 blockade in urothelial cancer. The overall study: Analysis of blood occurred 3 weeks (second dose) and 6 weeks after treatment start.

The protocol was immunoSEQ multiplex PCR, while the TCRdb copy is restricted to in-frame clones and leaves out a portion. The repertoire consists of over 100,000 clones, with about four fifths occurring once and the leading ten covering 3.2%. The chain couples TRBV19 to TRBJ2-2; a weak D match, TRBD2 (6 bases). This sequence was found in a man aged 50 to 60 with urothelial cancer. Sequenced here: PBMCs, sampled around atezolizumab (anti-PD-L1) treatment. CDR3 bases: TGTGCCAGCCAAGGGACTCCGAACACCGGGGAGCTGTTTTTT. Protein sequence: CASQGTPNTGELFF.